These 9 T cell receptor beta chains were sequenced from one sample in a study of cytomegalovirus exposure and HLA in healthy donors. PCR employed 60 Vbeta and 13 Jbeta primers. Only in-frame clones appear in the TCRdb table, and some are missing; sequencing was by immunoSEQ multiplex PCR. Found here are some 84,000 clones; the top ten clones hold about 0.6%. Sequenced sample: PBMCs. The receptors derive from a man aged 45 to 65 in good health and CMV-seronegative.

The chain uses TRBV9 and TRBJ1-1; unclear D gene. Germline V gene lookup returns CDR1 SGDLS and CDR2 YYNGEE. The length of the CDR3 is 14 residues. V lost 2 bases and J lost 1, with 9 bases in between. This CDR3 reads CASSVEDRNTEAFF. CDR3 bases: TGTGCCAGCAGCGTGGAGGACCGGAACACTGAAGCTTTCTTT.

The CDR3 DNA reads as TGTGCCAGCAGTGTAAGGTCACAGTCCTACGAGCAGTACTTC. Amino acid sequence: CASSVRSQSYEQYF. The chain links TRBV2 to TRBJ2-7, with D uncertain. V shed 4 bases and J shed 1 base, with 11 bases lying between them. This CDR3 is 14 amino acids long. CDR1 SNHLY and CDR2 FYNNEI come from the germline V gene. Full variable domain (outside the CDR3, taken from reference TRBV2 and TRBJ2-7): EPEVTQTPSHQVTQMGQEVILRCVPISNHLYFYWYRQILGQKVEFLVSFYNNEISEKSEIFDDQFSVERPDGSNFTLKIRSTKLEDSAMYFCASSVRSQSYEQYFGPGTRLTVT.

The chain combines TRBV5-1 with TRBJ2-6; tentatively, D is TRBD1 (6 bases). V gave up 0 bases and J gave up 2 bases, with 9 bases separating them. Germline CDR1 is SGHRS and CDR2 is YFSETQ. This CDR3 has 16 amino acids. CDR3 in amino acids: CASSLAWTAGANVLTF. CDR3 coding DNA: TGCGCCAGCAGCTTGGCTTGGACAGCTGGGGCCAACGTCCTGACTTTC.

The V and J genes are TRBV6-5 and TRBJ2-3, with D possibly TRBD2 on 6 matching bases. Germline loops: CDR1 MNHEY, CDR2 SVGAGI. The CDR3 extends over 16 amino acids. The germline V and J ends were trimmed by 4 bases and 2 bases, with 16 bases remaining between them. This chain's CDR3 is CASSSKGTSPTDTQYF. For the CDR3, the DNA is TGTGCCAGCAGTTCTAAAGGGACTTCACCCACAGATACGCAGTATTTT.

J is TRBJ1-4 and V is TRBV2; 9 bases are a match to TRBD1. Trimming took 6 bases from V and 8 from J; bases not matched to a gene: 1. The CDR3 sequence is 12 residues long. Germline-derived CDR1 and CDR2 are SNHLY and FYNNEI. The CDR3 is CASRDRGEKLFF. The DNA for the CDR3 is TGTGCCAGCAGGGACAGGGGCGAAAAACTGTTTTTT.

The genes are TRBV28 and TRBJ2-1, with TRBD2 matching over 9 bases. Germline V gives CDR1 MDHEN, CDR2 SYDVKM. This CDR3 is built from 15 residues. The J segment lost 7 bases and the V segment lost 5 bases, leaving 9 bases of the junction unmatched. CDR3 in DNA: TGTGCCAGCAGTAGACCTAGCGGGGCGGGGAATGAGCAGTTCTTC. Amino acid sequence: CASSRPSGAGNEQFF.

The chain is built from TRBV10-3 and TRBJ1-2; 7 bases agree with TRBD1. The CDR3 totals 14 residues. J gave up 5 bases and V 3 bases, and 6 bases lay outside the gene matches. Per germline, CDR1 ENHRY and CDR2 SYGVKD. The CDR3 is CAISDRGSVYGYTF. The CDR3 DNA reads as TGTGCCATCAGTGACAGGGGGTCGGTGTATGGCTACACCTTC.

The chain has TRBV11-2 and TRBJ2-7; D perhaps matches TRBD1 (6 bases). Germline loops: CDR1 SGHAT, CDR2 FQNNGV. There are 14 residues in the CDR3. V was trimmed by 6 bases and J by 0 bases, leaving 12 bases between them. The CDR3 here is CASSKRDNSYEQYF. The CDR3 region has the DNA TGTGCCAGCAGTAAACGGGACAACTCCTACGAGCAGTACTTC.

The chain joins TRBV2 to TRBJ2-7; D remains ambiguous. Germline CDR1 reads SNHLY; CDR2 reads FYNNEI. The CDR3 has 12 residues. Trimming stripped 3 bases from V and 6 bases from J, with 9 bases between. CDR3 protein: CASSDRGSEQYF. DNA of the CDR3: TGTGCCAGCAGTGACAGAGGTAGCGAGCAGTACTTC.